This T cell receptor beta chain was profiled in a study of CD8 T cells in ankylosing spondylitis. As the method for making TCR beta libraries, quantitative 5'-RACE with molecular barcodes was used. In TCRdb, the 5' RACE reads were re-called with MiXCR into one record per CDR3 protein. Of roughly 130,000 distinct CDR3 sequences listed, roughly 13% were seen once; the top ten hold roughly 3%. Germline V gene data show CDR1 as MDHEN and CDR2 as SYDVKM. The CDR3 loop spans 15 amino acids. The V and J ends lost 7 bases and 4 bases, in that order; junction bases with no gene match: 8. This clonotype was seen a handful of times. Its antigen is not known. General study points: As reported, disease-linked clones showed significant enrichment in matched ankylosing spondylitis synovial fluid. Peripheral blood held disease-linked clones only at relatively low frequency, and these were CD8+. Some motif variants were previously reported in reactive arthritis synovial fluid and blood.

The sample taken for sequencing was blood, either unsorted or a sorted T cell fraction (not recorded which). This clonotype was sampled from a female donor with ankylosing spondylitis or in good health (not recorded which). V usage is TRBV28 and J usage is TRBJ2-2; TRBD1 matches at 8 bases. DNA for the CDR3: TGTGCCAGCACGGTGACAGGGGTGGGCACCGGGGAGCTGTTTTTT. This translates into CASTVTGVGTGELFF.